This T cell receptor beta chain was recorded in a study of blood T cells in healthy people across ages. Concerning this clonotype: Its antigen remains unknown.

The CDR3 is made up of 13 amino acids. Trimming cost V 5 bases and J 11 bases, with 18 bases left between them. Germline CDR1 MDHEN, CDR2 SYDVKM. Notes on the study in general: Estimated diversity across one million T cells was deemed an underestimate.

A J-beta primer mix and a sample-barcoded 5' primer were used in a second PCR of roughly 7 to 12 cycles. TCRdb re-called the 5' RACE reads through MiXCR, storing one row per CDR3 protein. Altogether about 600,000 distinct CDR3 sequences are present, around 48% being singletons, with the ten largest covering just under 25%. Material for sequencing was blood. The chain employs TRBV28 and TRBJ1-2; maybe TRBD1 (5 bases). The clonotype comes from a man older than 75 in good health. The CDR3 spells CASSVSGRTGYTF. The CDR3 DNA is TGTGCCAGCAGTGTTAGTGGCAGAACAGGATACACCTTC.